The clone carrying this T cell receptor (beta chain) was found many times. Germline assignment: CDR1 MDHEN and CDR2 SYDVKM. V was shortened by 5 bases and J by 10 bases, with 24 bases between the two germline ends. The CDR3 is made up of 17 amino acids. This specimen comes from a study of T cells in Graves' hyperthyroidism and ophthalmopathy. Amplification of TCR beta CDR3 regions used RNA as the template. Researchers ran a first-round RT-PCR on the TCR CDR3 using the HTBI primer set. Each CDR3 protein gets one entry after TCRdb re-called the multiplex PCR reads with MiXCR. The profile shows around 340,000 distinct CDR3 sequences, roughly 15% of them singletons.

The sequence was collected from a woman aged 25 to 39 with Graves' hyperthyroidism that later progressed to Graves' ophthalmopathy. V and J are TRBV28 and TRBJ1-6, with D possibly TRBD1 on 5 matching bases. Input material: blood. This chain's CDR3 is CASSAGSSLGVRSPLHF. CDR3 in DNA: TGTGCCAGCAGTGCAGGGTCGTCCCTGGGGGTTAGGTCACCCCTCCACTTT.